These 15 T cell receptor beta chains came from one sample sequenced in a study of cytomegalovirus exposure and HLA in healthy donors. Use of 60 Vbeta and 13 Jbeta primers characterized the PCR. Sequencing was performed with immunoSEQ multiplex PCR; in TCRdb, only in-frame clones are kept and a portion is missing. In the table there are approximately 200,000 clones, 70% to 85% of which are singletons. Sequenced input: PBMCs. These receptors came from a boy aged 2-15 years in good health and CMV-seronegative.

There are a few counts of this clone. V usage is TRBV13 and J usage is TRBJ2-5; 11 positions match TRBD2. The length of the CDR3 is 18 residues. Germline CDR1 reads PRHDT; CDR2 reads FYEKMQ (reference sequence). Losses at the gene ends were 1 base for V and 2 bases for J; bases not matched to a gene: 9. CDR3: CASSLEGVRTSGQETQYF. The DNA of the CDR3 is TGTGCCAGCAGCTTAGAAGGGGTTAGGACTAGCGGGCAAGAGACCCAGTACTTC.

This chain connects TRBV5-1 to TRBJ2-1; 7 nucleotides match TRBD2. The V gene end was trimmed by 3 bases and the J gene end by 5 bases; junction bases not matched to a gene: 14. Per germline, CDR1 SGHRS and CDR2 YFSETQ. The CDR3 is 17 amino acids. The CDR3: CASSWRQAGPPHNEQFF. The CDR3 DNA is TGCGCCAGCAGCTGGAGACAAGCGGGGCCTCCCCACAATGAGCAGTTCTTC.

A remark on this clone: The sample holds other DNA sequences that translate to the same CDR3. The V gene is TRBV9, the J gene TRBJ1-3, with a tentative D call TRBD1 (5 bases). Per the germline V gene, CDR1 is SGDLS and CDR2 is YYNGEE. V lost 3 bases, J lost 1 base, and 5 bases lay in between. The CDR3 runs to 13 residues. CDR3 coding DNA: TGTGCCAGCAGCGCAGGGTCTGGAAACACCATATATTTT. Its translation: CASSAGSGNTIYF.

A remark on this clone: The junction does not match germline at one end; this may be a read error. The chain carries TRBV29-1 and TRBJ2-5; D gene unclear. Per the germline V gene, CDR1 is SQVTM and CDR2 is ANQGSEA. The CDR3 runs 11 residues. CDR3 sequence: CSGGPQGTQYF. The CDR3 nucleotides read TGCAGCGGAGGTCCCCAAGGGACCCAGTACTTC.

Regarding this clone: Other DNA sequences of this sample code for an identical CDR3. This CDR3 is CASSEARLAGGILDTQYF. In nucleotides, the CDR3 is TGTGCCAGCAGTGAAGCGCGACTAGCGGGGGGGATCCTTGATACGCAGTATTTT. V is TRBV6-1 and J is TRBJ2-3; TRBD2 agrees at 14 bases. CDR1 is MNHNS, CDR2 SASEGT, per germline. The CDR3 runs to 18 residues. Losses at the gene ends were 0 bases for V and 6 bases for J; bases not matched to a gene: 8.

The chain joins TRBV9 to TRBJ1-1; TRBD1 might be the D (5 bases). V was pared by 4 bases and J by 3 bases, with 10 bases between. The CDR3 consists of 13 residues. From germline, CDR1 is SGDLS and CDR2 YYNGEE. The CDR3 loop is CASSRKGDTEAFF. As DNA, the CDR3 is TGTGCCAGCAGCCGAAAAGGGGACACTGAAGCTTTCTTT. The full variable domain, with the rest looked up from reference TRBV9 and TRBJ1-1, is DSGVTQTPKHLITATGQRVTLRCSPRSGDLSVYWYQQSLDQGLQFLIQYYNGEERAKGNILERFSAQQFPDLHSELNLSSLELGDSALYFCASSRKGDTEAFFGQGTRLTVV.

The chain uses TRBV29-1 and TRBJ2-7, with 7 nucleotides matching TRBD1. The J segment lost 3 bases and the V segment lost 0 bases, leaving 8 bases of the junction unmatched. CDR3 length equals 15 residues. Germline-derived CDR1 and CDR2 are SQVTM and ANQGSEA. The CDR3, as DNA: TGCAGCGTTGAAGAGTCCTCGGGACAGTACTACGAGCAGTACTTC. The encoded protein is CSVEESSGQYYEQYF.

This chain joins TRBV6-5 and TRBJ2-3; 9 nucleotides align to TRBD1. The CDR3 runs 15 residues. In germline, CDR1 is MNHEY, CDR2 SVGAGI. V was pared by 4 bases and J by 6 bases, with 8 bases of the junction left unmatched. The CDR3 region is CASSSKDRGGDTQYF. The CDR3 nucleotides read TGTGCCAGCAGTTCGAAGGACAGGGGAGGGGATACGCAGTATTTT.

The V and J genes are TRBV5-1 and TRBJ2-3; 10 positions agree with TRBD2. Germline V gene lookup returns CDR1 SGHRS and CDR2 YFSETQ. V was pared by 4 bases and J by 2 bases, with 10 bases of the junction left unmatched. The CDR3 consists of 17 residues. The CDR3 spells CASSAVAGGPHTDTQYF. Here the CDR3 DNA reads TGCGCCAGCAGCGCTGTAGCGGGGGGCCCCCACACAGATACGCAGTATTTT.

The chain carries TRBV27 and TRBJ1-5; D is uncertain. Germline V gene data show CDR1 as MNHEY and CDR2 as SMNVEV (reference sequence). This CDR3 contains 14 residues. Trimming stripped 6 bases from V and 0 bases from J, with 9 bases between. CDR3 bases: TGTGCCAGCAGCCCCAGGTATAGCAATCAGCCCCAGCATTTT. Its protein product is CASSPRYSNQPQHF.

V usage is TRBV21-1 and J usage is TRBJ2-1; TRBD1, the table's D call, was not compared with the DNA. TRBV21-1 is termed a pseudogene. The length of the CDR3 is 15 residues. This CDR3 is CASSPPGQGENEQFF. The CDR3, as DNA: TGTGCCAGCAGCCCTCCGGGACAGGGGGAGAATGAGCAGTTCTTC.

V is TRBV9 and J is TRBJ1-2; D remains ambiguous. Germline CDR1 reads SGDLS; CDR2 reads YYNGEE. This CDR3 region has 17 residues. V was pared by 3 bases and J by 5 bases, with 23 bases between. For the CDR3, the DNA is TGTGCCAGCAGCGCGGGCCCGGGGAGCGCGCAGGAATATGGCTACACCTTC. Translating it yields CASSAGPGSAQEYGYTF.

The chain couples TRBV29-1 to TRBJ1-1; maybe TRBD1 (5 bases). From germline, CDR1 is SQVTM and CDR2 ANQGSEA. This CDR3 comprises 11 residues. The V and J ends lost 5 bases and 6 bases respectively, with 10 bases between them. The CDR3 DNA sequence: TGCAGCGTTAGGGGTTCGGCTGAAGCTTTCTTT. This codes for CSVRGSAEAFF.

J is TRBJ2-2 and V is TRBV5-6; no definite D call. CDR1 SGHDT and CDR2 YYEEEE come from the germline V gene. With 2 bases removed from V and 7 bases from J, the gap between germline ends came to 6 bases. The CDR3 is 12 amino acids. The CDR3 DNA reads as TGTGCCAGCAGCTTTCGCGGCGGGGAGCTGTTTTTT. Amino acids: CASSFRGGELFF.

The rearrangement uses TRBV7-6 and TRBJ2-5; tentatively, D is TRBD2 (5 bases). The CDR3 is 13 residues long. V lost 6 bases, J lost 2 bases, and 10 bases lay in between. Germline V CDR1 and CDR2: SGHVS, FNYEAQ. CDR3 bases: TGTGCCAGCAGTTCCGGACTGCAAGAGACCCAGTACTTC. Residues: CASSSGLQETQYF.